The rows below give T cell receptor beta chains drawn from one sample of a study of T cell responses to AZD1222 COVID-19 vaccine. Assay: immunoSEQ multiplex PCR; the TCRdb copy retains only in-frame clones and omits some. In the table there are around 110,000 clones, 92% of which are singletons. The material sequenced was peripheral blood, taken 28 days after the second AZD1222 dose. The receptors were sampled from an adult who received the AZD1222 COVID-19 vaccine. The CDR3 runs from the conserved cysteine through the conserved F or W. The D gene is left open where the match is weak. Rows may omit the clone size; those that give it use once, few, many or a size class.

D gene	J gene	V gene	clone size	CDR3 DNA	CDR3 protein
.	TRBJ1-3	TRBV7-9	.	TGTGCCAGCAGCTCCCCCGATAGGAGGGGAAACACCATATATTTT	CASSSPDRRGNTIYF
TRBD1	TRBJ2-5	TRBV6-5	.	TGTGCCAGCAGTTACGGGGACAGGGGGCCGAGAGAGACCCAGTACTTC	CASSYGDRGPRETQYF
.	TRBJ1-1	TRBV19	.	TGTGCCAGTAGTATATTCGCCTTGAACACTGAAGCTTTCTTT	CASSIFALNTEAFF
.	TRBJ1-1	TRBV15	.	TGTGCCACCAGCAGAGGCTACAGCGGGGAGGGTGAAGCTTTCTTT	CATSRGYSGEGEAFF
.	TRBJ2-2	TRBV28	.	TGTGCCAGCAGTTCCCTACCGGGAAACACCGGGGAGCTGTTTTTT	CASSSLPGNTGELFF
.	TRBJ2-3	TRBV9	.	TGTGCCAGCAGCGTAGTAGCAACAGATACGCAGTATTTT	CASSVVATDTQYF
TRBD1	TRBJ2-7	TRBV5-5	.	TGTGCCAGCAGCTTGGAGGACAGGATCGCCTACGAGCAGTACTTC	CASSLEDRIAYEQYF
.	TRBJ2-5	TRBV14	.	TGTGCCAGCAGCCAAGTGGGAGGCCGGTACCAAGAGACCCAGTACTTC	CASSQVGGRYQETQYF
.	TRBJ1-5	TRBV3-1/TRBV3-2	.	TGTGCCAGCAGTACCTCTGGGCAGCCCCAGCATTTT	CASSTSGQPQHF
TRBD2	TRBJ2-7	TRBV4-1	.	TGCGCCAGCAGCCCCGGACTAGCGGATAAAACCTACGAGCAGTACTTC	CASSPGLADKTYEQYF
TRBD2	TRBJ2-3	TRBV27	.	TGTGCCAGCAGTTCCCCTGGCGGGAGGGCCAGGGATACGCAGTATTTT	CASSSPGGRARDTQYF
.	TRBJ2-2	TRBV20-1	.	TGCAGTGCTAGTAGGGTGGGCACCGGGGAGCTGTTTTTT	CSASRVGTGELFF
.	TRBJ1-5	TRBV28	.	TGTGCCAGCAGTTTAAAAGCCTATTATAGCAATCAGCCCCAGCATTTT	CASSLKAYYSNQPQHF
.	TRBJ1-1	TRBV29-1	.	TGCAGCGTTGATGCCGGGGGAGGCACTGAAGCTTTCTTT	CSVDAGGGTEAFF
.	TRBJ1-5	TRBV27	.	TGTGCCAGCAGTTTGAGGGGTCAGCCCCAGCATTTT	CASSLRGQPQHF
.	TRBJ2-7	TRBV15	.	TGTGCCACCAGTCCTGATTTGGGGGTGGGATTATTCTACGAGCAGTACTTC	CATSPDLGVGLFYEQYF
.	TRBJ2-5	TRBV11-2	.	TGTGCCAGCAGCACCCGGGGGTTCCAAGAGACCCAGTACTTC	CASSTRGFQETQYF
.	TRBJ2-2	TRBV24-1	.	TGTGCCACCAGTGATTTTATAAGGAGGAAAGGGACCGGGGAGCTGTTTTTT	CATSDFIRRKGTGELFF
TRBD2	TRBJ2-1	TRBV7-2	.	TGTGCCAGCAGCTTAGGGACTAGCGGGAGAACCTCACGGAATGAGCAGTTCTTC	CASSLGTSGRTSRNEQFF
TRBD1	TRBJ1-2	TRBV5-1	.	TGCGCCAGCAGCTCCACGGACAGGGCGGGTGGCTACACCTTC	CASSSTDRAGGYTF
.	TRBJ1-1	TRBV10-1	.	TGCGCCAGCAGTGAGTCTCAGGGATGGGGGCACACTGAAGCTTTCTTT	CASSESQGWGHTEAFF
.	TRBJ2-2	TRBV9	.	TGTGCCAGCAGCGTGGGACCTCCGAACACCGGGGAGCTGTTTTTT	CASSVGPPNTGELFF
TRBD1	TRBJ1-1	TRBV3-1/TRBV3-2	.	TGTGCCAGCAGCCAAGAAGATCGACAGGGCGGGTACACTGAAGCTTTCTTT	CASSQEDRQGGYTEAFF
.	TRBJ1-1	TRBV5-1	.	TGCGCCAGCAGCTTGGCATCTTACACTGAAGCTTTCTTT	CASSLASYTEAFF
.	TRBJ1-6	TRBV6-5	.	TGTGCCAGCGAAGGCGACCGTTGGGGTTCACCCCTCCACTTT	CASEGDRWGSPLHF
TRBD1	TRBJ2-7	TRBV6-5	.	TGTGCCAGCACAACAGGGGTCGGCGACGAGCAGTACTTC	CASTTGVGDEQYF
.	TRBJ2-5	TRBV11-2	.	TGTGCCAGCAGCCCCGCGACTAGTTTCCAAGAGACCCAGTACTTC	CASSPATSFQETQYF
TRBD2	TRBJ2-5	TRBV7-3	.	TGTGCCAGCAGCTCGGGACTAGCGGGAGTTAGGGGAGAGACCCAGTACTTC	CASSSGLAGVRGETQYF
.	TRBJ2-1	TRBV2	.	TGTGCCAGCAGTGAAGTAACCGGCCTAGTTAACAATGAGCAGTTCTTC	CASSEVTGLVNNEQFF
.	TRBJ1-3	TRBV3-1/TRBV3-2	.	TGTGCCAGCAGCCGTCGGGACTTCTCTGGAAACACCATATATTTT	CASSRRDFSGNTIYF
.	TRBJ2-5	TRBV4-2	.	TGTGCCAGCAGCCAAGATTATAGGACTTCCCATGGCGAGACCCAGTACTTC	CASSQDYRTSHGETQYF
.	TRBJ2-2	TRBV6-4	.	TGTGCCAGCAGTGCCACAGGGACCGGGGAGCTGTTTTTT	CASSATGTGELFF
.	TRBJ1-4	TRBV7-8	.	TGTGCCAGCAGCCTACAAACAGGGATTAATGAAAAACTGTTTTTT	CASSLQTGINEKLFF
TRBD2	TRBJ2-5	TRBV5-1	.	TGCGCCACCACTAGCGGGAGGCAAGAGACCCAGTACTTC	CATTSGRQETQYF
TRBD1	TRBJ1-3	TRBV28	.	TGTGCCAGCAGTTCTCCCGGGACAGGGGGCAGGGCGAACACCATATATTTT	CASSSPGTGGRANTIYF
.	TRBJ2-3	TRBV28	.	TGTGCCAGCAGTTTATATAGCAATACGCAGTATTTT	CASSLYSNTQYF
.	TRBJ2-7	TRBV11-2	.	TGTGCCAGCAGCTTAATTACCTTGGGATACGAGCAGTACTTC	CASSLITLGYEQYF
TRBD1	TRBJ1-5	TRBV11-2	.	TGTGCCAGCAGCCCCAGGACAGGTATCAATCAGCCCCAGCATTTT	CASSPRTGINQPQHF
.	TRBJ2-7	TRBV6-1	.	TGTGCCAGCAGTGAATTTGGGACGGCAAGCTACGAGCAGTACTTC	CASSEFGTASYEQYF
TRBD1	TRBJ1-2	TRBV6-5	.	TGTGCCAGCAGTTACTTGACAGGGGGCTATGGCTACACCTTC	CASSYLTGGYGYTF
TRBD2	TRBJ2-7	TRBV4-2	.	TGTGCCAGCAGCCAGGAGACTAGCGGGAGCTACGAGCAGTACTTC	CASSQETSGSYEQYF
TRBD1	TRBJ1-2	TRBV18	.	TGTGCCAGCTCACCACCAACACAGGGGGTTATCTATGGCTACACCTTC	CASSPPTQGVIYGYTF
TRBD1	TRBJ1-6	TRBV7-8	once	TGTGCCAGCAGCCCGACAGGGGCTAATTCACCCCTCCACTTT	CASSPTGANSPLHF
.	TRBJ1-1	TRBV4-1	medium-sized	TGCGCCAGCAGCAAGTGGGATCAGAACACTGAAGCTTTCTTT	CASSKWDQNTEAFF
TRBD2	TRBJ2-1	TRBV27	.	TGTGCCAGCCGGTTAGGGACTAGCGGGGAGGCAGGAAACAATGAGCAGTTCTTC	CASRLGTSGEAGNNEQFF
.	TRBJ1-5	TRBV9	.	TGTGCCAGCAGCGTAGCTGGGGGGAATCAGCCCCAGCATTTT	CASSVAGGNQPQHF
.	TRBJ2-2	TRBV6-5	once	TGTGCCAGCAGTTACTCAGGCTGGGGGAACACCGGGGAGCTGTTTTTT	CASSYSGWGNTGELFF
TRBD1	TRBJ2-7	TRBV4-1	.	TGCGCCAGCAGCCTTTACAGGGGGCGTCCCTACGAGCAGTACTTC	CASSLYRGRPYEQYF
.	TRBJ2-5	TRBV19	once	TGTGCCAGTAGTGCCGGAGAGACCCAGTACTTC	CASSAGETQYF
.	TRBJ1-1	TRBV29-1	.	TGCAGCGCTGGACAGATTTACACTGAAGCTTTCTTT	CSAGQIYTEAFF
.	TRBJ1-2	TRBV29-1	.	TGCAGCGCCCACAGGGTTGATGGCTACACCTTC	CSAHRVDGYTF